What follows are 11 T cell receptor beta chains derived from one specimen sequenced in a study of shared T cell receptors in the human thymus. Data came from immunoSEQ multiplex PCR; TCRdb stores just in-frame clones and leaves some out. This sample has 720,000 or so clones, with roughly 85% found just once. The sample was also reused in another study, on human thymus T cells.

Material for sequencing was thymocytes. These receptors came from a girl under three years old with a congenital heart defect.

This rearrangement joins TRBV5-5 to TRBJ2-5; D possibly corresponds to TRBD2 (6 bases). This CDR3 spans 14 amino acids. Trimming pared 2 bases from V and 5 bases from J, leaving 13 bases between. Germline V lookup: CDR1 SGHKS, CDR2 YYEKEE (reference sequence). CDR3: CASSLNVREETQYF. The DNA of the CDR3 is TGTGCCAGCAGCTTAAATGTCCGGGAGGAGACCCAGTACTTC.

This rearrangement joins TRBV28 to TRBJ1-2; 7 bases agree with TRBD1. The CDR3 sequence is 17 residues long. V shed 2 bases and J 3 bases; nucleotides not matched to a gene: 12. Germline CDR1 and CDR2: MDHEN and SYDVKM. The CDR3 loop is CASSLVQQGDGDYGYTF. The CDR3 region has the DNA TGTGCCAGCAGTTTAGTTCAGCAGGGGGATGGGGACTATGGCTACACCTTC.

V gene TRBV6-1 combines with J gene TRBJ1-5; D gene uncertain. Trimming pared 3 bases from V and 5 bases from J, leaving 29 bases between. Germline V CDR1 and CDR2: MNHNS, SASEGT. The CDR3 is 20 residues long. The CDR3 DNA reads TGTGCCAGCAGTGACCCAAGCCCGAGGGCCACCCAGATCCGTCATCAGCCCCAGCATTTT. Residues: CASSDPSPRATQIRHQPQHF.

CDR3 amino acids: CASSQEGAAFPRSEQYF. CDR3 coding DNA: TGTGCCAGCAGCCAAGAGGGTGCGGCATTCCCGCGGTCCGAGCAGTACTTC. V usage is TRBV4-2 and J usage is TRBJ2-7; no clear D. V lost 0 bases to trimming and J lost 6 bases, with 21 bases between them. The CDR3 loop spans 17 amino acids. Germline V CDR1 and CDR2: LGHNA, YNFKEQ.

The CDR3 DNA sequence: TGTGCCAGCAGTTCTCGAGACCCAGGGAACGGGGAGCTGTTTTTT. It translates to CASSSRDPGNGELFF. The chain couples TRBV27 to TRBJ2-2, with D possibly being TRBD1 (5 bases). The CDR3 is 15 amino acids. Deletions cut 4 bases from V and 7 bases from J, with 16 bases between. In germline, CDR1 is MNHEY, CDR2 SMNVEV (reference sequence).

The rearrangement uses TRBV5-5 and TRBJ1-1, with 9 bases lining up with TRBD1. The CDR3 covers 14 residues. Germline lookup yields CDR1 SGHKS and CDR2 YYEKEE (reference sequence). V lost 4 bases and J lost 1; bases outside the gene matches: 2. In DNA, the CDR3 is TGTGCCAGCAGCCGGGGACAGGGGAACACTGAAGCTTTCTTT. Residues: CASSRGQGNTEAFF.

J is TRBJ1-6 and V is TRBV28; D might be TRBD1 (6 bases). V was shortened by 1 base and J by 0 bases, with 13 bases between the two germline ends. The CDR3 is made up of 18 amino acids. From germline, CDR1 is MDHEN and CDR2 SYDVKM. CDR3 in DNA: TGTGCCAGCAGTTTATCAGGGGATGATAGCTCCTATAATTCACCCCTCCACTTT. Translated, it gives CASSLSGDDSSYNSPLHF.

The chain carries TRBV6-5 and TRBJ2-7; perhaps TRBD1 as D (6 bases). The V end was cut by 2 bases, the J end by 2 bases, with 10 bases between. CDR1 is MNHEY and CDR2 is SVGAGI in the germline V gene. The CDR3 contains 14 residues. The CDR3 region is CASSYERQAYEQYF. Written as DNA, the CDR3 is TGTGCCAGCAGTTACGAACGACAGGCCTACGAGCAGTACTTC.

The V and J genes are TRBV27 and TRBJ1-1, with D possibly matching TRBD1 (5 bases). Germline CDR1 and CDR2: MNHEY and SMNVEV (reference sequence). The CDR3 contains 15 residues. Trimming shortened V by 5 bases and J by 0 bases, and 13 bases separated the two germline ends. The CDR3 DNA follows: TGTGCCAGCAGTCCCCGGACAATCTTGAACACTGAAGCTTTCTTT. Translation gives CASSPRTILNTEAFF.

V is TRBV7-3 and J is TRBJ1-2; D gene ambiguous. Trimming took off 5 bases at V and 4 bases at J, with 11 bases between the two ends. The CDR3 length is 13 residues. Germline V gives CDR1 SGHTA, CDR2 FQGTGA. Here the CDR3 reads CASSPNSGYGYTF. CDR3 DNA: TGTGCCAGCAGCCCTAATTCCGGCTATGGCTACACCTTC. Together with reference TRBV7-3 and TRBJ1-2, the CDR3 gives the full variable domain: GAGVSQTPSNKVTEKGKYVELRCDPISGHTALYWYRQSLGQGPEFLIYFQGTGAADDSGLPNDRFFAVRPEGSVSTLKIQRTERGDSAVYLCASSPNSGYGYTFGSGTRLTVV.

This chain connects TRBV6-1 to TRBJ2-3, with a possible D match to TRBD1 (6 bases). The germline CDR1 and CDR2 sequences are MNHNS and SASEGT. Between the trimmed V and J ends, which lost 2 bases and 0 bases, there was a span of 15 bases. CDR3 length: 17 amino acids. The CDR3 spells CASSEHDRSPSTDTQYF. The CDR3, as DNA: TGTGCCAGCAGTGAACATGACAGGAGCCCTAGCACAGATACGCAGTATTTT.